This T cell receptor beta chain is drawn from a study of CD8 T cells in ankylosing spondylitis. In the case of this clonotype: Its antigen is unknown.

Regarding the study as a whole: Significant enrichment of disease-linked clones was reported in matched ankylosing spondylitis synovial fluid. Relatively rare in peripheral blood, disease-linked clones were also CD8+. Blood of patients with ankylosing spondylitis appeared to be characterized by a TCR beta motif of eight highly homologous variants.

The CDR3 is made up of 15 amino acids. Germline trimming cut 6 bases from V and 10 bases from J; bases unmatched to any gene: 11. In germline, CDR1 is SNHLY, CDR2 FYNNEI. One entry per CDR3 protein, called by TCRdb with MiXCR from the 5' RACE reads. The repertoire holds under 450,000 distinct CDR3 sequences, with over 15% as singletons. This clonotype was obtained from a male donor with ankylosing spondylitis. This chain uses TRBV2 with TRBJ1-5, with TRBD1 identical over 11 bases. The sequencing sample was made of blood, either unsorted or a sorted T cell fraction (not recorded which). CDR3 coding DNA: TGTGCCAGCAGCCGGACAGGGGGCCAGCGGGATCCCCAGCATTTT. Its translation: CASSRTGGQRDPQHF.